This T cell receptor beta chain was captured in a study of T cell changes during pregnancy in multiple sclerosis. After removal of 5 bases from V and 0 bases from J, the junction contained 10 bases not matched to a gene. The CDR3 loop spans 17 amino acids. Germline V gene data show CDR1 as SGHAT and CDR2 as FQNNGV. Clones were read by immunoSEQ multiplex PCR, and TCRdb kept only the in-frame ones, dropping some. The data show approximately 79,000 clones, about 94% seen once. The source material was peripheral blood, sampled in the second trimester of pregnancy. The TCR comes from a female donor in good health, enrolled as a control in a pregnancy study. The chain uses TRBV11-2 and TRBJ2-7; 10 positions match TRBD1. The CDR3 loop reads CASSPHARTGGSYEQYF. The CDR3 DNA reads TGTGCCAGCAGCCCTCACGCACGGACAGGGGGCTCCTACGAGCAGTACTTC.